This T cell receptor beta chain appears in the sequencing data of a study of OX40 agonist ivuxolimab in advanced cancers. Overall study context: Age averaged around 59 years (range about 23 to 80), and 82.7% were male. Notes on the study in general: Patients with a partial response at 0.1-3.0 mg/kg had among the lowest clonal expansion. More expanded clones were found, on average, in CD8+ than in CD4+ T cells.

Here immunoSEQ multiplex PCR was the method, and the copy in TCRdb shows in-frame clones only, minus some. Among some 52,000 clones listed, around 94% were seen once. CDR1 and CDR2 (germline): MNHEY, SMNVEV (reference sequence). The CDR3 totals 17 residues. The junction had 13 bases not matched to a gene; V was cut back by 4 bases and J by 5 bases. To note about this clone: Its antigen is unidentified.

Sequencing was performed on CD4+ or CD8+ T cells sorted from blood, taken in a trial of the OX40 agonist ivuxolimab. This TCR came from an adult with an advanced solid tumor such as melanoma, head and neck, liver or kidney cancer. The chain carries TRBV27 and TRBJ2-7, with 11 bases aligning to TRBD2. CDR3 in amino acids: CASSSKPGTSGVHEQYF. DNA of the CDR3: TGTGCCAGCAGTTCCAAACCCGGGACTAGCGGAGTACACGAGCAGTACTTC.